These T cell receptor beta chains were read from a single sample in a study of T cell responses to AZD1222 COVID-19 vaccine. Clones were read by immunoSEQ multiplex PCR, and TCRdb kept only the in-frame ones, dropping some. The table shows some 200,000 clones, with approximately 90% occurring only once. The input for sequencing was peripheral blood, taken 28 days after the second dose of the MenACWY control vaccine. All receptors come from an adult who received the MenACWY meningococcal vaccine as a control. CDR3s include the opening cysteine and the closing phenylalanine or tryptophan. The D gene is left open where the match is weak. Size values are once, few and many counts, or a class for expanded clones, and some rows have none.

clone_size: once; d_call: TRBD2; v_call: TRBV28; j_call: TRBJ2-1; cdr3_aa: CASYGLVSSYNEQFF; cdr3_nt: TGTGCCAGCTACGGACTAGTTAGCTCCTACAATGAGCAGTTCTTC
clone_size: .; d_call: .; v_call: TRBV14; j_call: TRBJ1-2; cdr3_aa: CASSQEEALTF; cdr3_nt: TGTGCCAGCAGCCAAGAAGAGGCCCTAACCTTC
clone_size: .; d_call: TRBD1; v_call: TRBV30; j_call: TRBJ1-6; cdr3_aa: CAWTQGPNSPLHF; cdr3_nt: TGTGCCTGGACACAGGGGCCCAATTCACCCCTCCACTTT
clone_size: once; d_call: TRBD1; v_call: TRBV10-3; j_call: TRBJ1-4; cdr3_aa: CAISSTGPNEKLFF; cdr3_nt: TGTGCCATCAGTTCGACAGGGCCTAATGAAAAACTGTTTTTT
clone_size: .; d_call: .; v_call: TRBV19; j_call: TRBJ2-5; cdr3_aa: CASSKMTPAQETQYF; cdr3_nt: TGTGCCAGTAGCAAAATGACACCAGCACAAGAGACCCAGTACTTC
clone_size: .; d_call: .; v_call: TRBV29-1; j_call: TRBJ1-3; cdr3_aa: CSVLPTVGGNTIYF; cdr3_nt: TGCAGCGTCCTACCGACAGTTGGGGGAAACACCATATATTTT
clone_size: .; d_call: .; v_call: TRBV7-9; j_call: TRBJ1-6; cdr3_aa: CASSPPRDPYNSPLHF; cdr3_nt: TGTGCCAGCAGCCCCCCCAGGGATCCCTATAATTCACCCCTCCACTTT
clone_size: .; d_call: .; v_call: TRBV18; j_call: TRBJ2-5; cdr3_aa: CASSPVGAGRETQYF; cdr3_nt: TGTGCCAGCTCACCAGTTGGAGCAGGGAGGGAGACCCAGTACTTC
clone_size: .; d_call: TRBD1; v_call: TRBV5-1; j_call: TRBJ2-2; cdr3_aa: CASSPSGGGELFF; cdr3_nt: TGCGCCAGCAGCCCCTCAGGGGGCGGGGAGCTGTTTTTT
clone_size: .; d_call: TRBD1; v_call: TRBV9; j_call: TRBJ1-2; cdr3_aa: CASSQTGGGGYTF; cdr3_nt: TGTGCCAGCAGCCAAACAGGGGGCGGTGGCTACACCTTC
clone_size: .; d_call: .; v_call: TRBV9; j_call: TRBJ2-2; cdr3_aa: CASSVGTGELFF; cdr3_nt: TGTGCCAGCAGCGTAGGTACCGGGGAGCTGTTTTTT
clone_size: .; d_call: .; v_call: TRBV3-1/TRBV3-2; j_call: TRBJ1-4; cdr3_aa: CASSQVRRFPDEKLFF; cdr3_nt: TGTGCCAGCAGCCAAGTTCGAAGATTCCCGGATGAAAAACTGTTTTTT
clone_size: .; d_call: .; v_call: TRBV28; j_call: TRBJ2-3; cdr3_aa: CASSLGDSTDTQYF; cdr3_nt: TGTGCCAGCAGTTTAGGGGACAGCACAGATACGCAGTATTTT
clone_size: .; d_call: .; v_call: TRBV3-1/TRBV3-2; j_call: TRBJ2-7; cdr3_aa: CASSQDTWRNYEQYF; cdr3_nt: TGTGCCAGCAGCCAAGATACTTGGAGGAACTACGAGCAGTACTTC
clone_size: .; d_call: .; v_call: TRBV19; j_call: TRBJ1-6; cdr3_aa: CASSPGSSYNSPLHF; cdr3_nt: TGTGCCAGTAGCCCAGGGAGCTCCTATAATTCACCCCTCCACTTT
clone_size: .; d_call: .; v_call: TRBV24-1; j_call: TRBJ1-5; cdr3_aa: CATSDSKAVQPQHF; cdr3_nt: TGTGCCACCAGTGATTCAAAGGCGGTTCAGCCCCAGCATTTT
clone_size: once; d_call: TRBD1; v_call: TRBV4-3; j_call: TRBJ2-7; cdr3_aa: CASSRGQGHEQYF; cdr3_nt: TGCGCCAGCAGCCGGGGACAGGGCCACGAGCAGTACTTC
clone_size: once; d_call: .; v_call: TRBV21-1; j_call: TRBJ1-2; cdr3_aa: CASSIINRGQANYGYTF; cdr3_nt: TGTGCCAGCAGCATTATTAACAGGGGGCAGGCTAACTATGGCTACACCTTC
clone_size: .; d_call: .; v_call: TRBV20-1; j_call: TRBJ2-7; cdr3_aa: CSASPASRPYEQYF; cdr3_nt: TGCAGTGCTAGTCCCGCAAGTCGCCCCTACGAGCAGTACTTC
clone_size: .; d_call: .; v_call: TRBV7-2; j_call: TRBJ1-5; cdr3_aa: CASSLGHNQPQHF; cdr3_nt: TGTGCCAGCAGCCTCGGACACAATCAGCCCCAGCATTTT
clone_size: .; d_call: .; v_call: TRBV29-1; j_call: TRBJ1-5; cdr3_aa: CRPSGEPQHF; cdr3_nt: TGCCGCCCATCCGGGGAGCCCCAGCATTTT
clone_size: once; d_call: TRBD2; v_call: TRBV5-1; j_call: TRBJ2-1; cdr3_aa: CASSLESGRDYNEQFF; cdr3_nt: TGCGCCAGCAGCTTGGAAAGCGGGAGGGATTACAATGAGCAGTTCTTC
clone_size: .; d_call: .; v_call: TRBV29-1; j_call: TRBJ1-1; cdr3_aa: CSVESRKTEAFF; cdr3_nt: TGCAGCGTGGAATCTCGGAAGACTGAAGCTTTCTTT
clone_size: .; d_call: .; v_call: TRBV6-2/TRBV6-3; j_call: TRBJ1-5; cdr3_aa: CASSYEETGSYSNQPQHF; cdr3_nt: TGTGCCAGCAGTTACGAGGAGACAGGTTCCTATAGCAATCAGCCCCAGCATTTT
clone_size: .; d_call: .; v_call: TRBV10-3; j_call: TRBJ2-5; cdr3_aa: CAISAGAQETQYF; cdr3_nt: TGTGCCATCAGTGCAGGGGCCCAAGAGACCCAGTACTTC
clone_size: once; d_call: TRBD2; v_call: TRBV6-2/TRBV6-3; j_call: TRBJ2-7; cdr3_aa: CASSLGSGSIYEQYF; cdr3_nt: TGTGCCAGCAGTTTGGGTAGCGGGAGTATCTACGAGCAGTACTTC
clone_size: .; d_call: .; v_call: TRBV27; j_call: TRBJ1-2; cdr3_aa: CASMGVHYGYTF; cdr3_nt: TGTGCCAGCATGGGGGTACACTATGGCTACACCTTC
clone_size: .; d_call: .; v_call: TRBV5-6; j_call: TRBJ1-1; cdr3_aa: CASSPGSLNTEAFF; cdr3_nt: TGTGCCAGCAGCCCTGGCAGCCTGAACACTGAAGCTTTCTTT
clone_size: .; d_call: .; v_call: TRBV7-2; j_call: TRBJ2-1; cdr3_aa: CASSPWGGPYNEQFF; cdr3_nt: TGTGCCAGCAGCCCATGGGGGGGGCCTTACAATGAGCAGTTCTTC
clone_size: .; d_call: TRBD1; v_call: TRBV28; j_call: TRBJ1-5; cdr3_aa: CASSFNAGGSRGQPQHF; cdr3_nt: TGTGCCAGCAGTTTCAATGCAGGGGGCTCCAGGGGTCAGCCCCAGCATTTT
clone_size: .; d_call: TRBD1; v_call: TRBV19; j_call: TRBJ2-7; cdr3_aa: CASRNPGGPYEQYF; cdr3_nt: TGTGCCAGTAGGAACCCAGGGGGCCCCTACGAGCAGTACTTC
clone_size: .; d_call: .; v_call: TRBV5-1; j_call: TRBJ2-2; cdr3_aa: CASSRRAGELFF; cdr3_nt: TGCGCCAGCAGCCGCCGGGCTGGGGAGCTGTTTTTT
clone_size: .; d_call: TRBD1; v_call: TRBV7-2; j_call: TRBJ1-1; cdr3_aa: CASSPRTGLNTEAFF; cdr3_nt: TGTGCCAGCAGCCCCCGGACAGGGCTGAACACTGAAGCTTTCTTT
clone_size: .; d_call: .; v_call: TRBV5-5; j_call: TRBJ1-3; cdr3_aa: CASSFQAQGNTIYF; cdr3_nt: TGTGCCAGCAGCTTTCAGGCCCAGGGAAACACCATATATTTT
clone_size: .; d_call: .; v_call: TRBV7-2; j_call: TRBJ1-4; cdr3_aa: CASSWGNREKLFF; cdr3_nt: TGTGCCAGCAGCTGGGGGAATCGTGAAAAACTGTTTTTT
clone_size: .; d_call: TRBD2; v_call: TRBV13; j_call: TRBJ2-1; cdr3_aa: CASSPTRLGLAEDNEQFF; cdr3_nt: TGTGCCAGCAGCCCAACTCGCCTAGGACTAGCCGAAGACAATGAGCAGTTCTTC
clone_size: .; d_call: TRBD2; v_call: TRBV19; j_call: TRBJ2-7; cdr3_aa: CASAPWGGRIYEQYF; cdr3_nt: TGTGCCAGTGCGCCTTGGGGCGGGAGAATCTACGAGCAGTACTTC
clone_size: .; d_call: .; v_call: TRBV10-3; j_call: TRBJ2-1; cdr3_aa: CAISGGGNEQFF; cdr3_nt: TGTGCCATCAGTGGCGGGGGCAACGAGCAGTTCTTC
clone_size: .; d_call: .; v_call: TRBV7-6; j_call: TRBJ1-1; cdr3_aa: CASSFMMGTEAFF; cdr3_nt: TGTGCCAGCAGCTTCATGATGGGCACTGAAGCTTTCTTT
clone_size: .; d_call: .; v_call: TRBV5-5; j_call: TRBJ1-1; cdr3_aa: CASSFKSLNTEAFF; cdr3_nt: TGTGCCAGCAGCTTCAAGAGTCTGAACACTGAAGCTTTCTTT
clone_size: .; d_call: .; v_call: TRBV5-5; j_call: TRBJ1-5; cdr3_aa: CASSLADSVNQPQHF; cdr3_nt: TGTGCCAGCAGCTTGGCTGACAGTGTGAATCAGCCCCAGCATTTT
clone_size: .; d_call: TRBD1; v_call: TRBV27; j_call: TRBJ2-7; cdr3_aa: CASRGQSYEQYF; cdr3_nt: TGTGCCAGCAGGGGACAGTCCTACGAGCAGTACTTC
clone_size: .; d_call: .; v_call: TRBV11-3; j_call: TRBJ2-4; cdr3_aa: CASSLEQAGTPVNIQYF; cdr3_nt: TGTGCCAGCAGCTTAGAGCAGGCGGGTACTCCTGTAAACATTCAGTACTTC